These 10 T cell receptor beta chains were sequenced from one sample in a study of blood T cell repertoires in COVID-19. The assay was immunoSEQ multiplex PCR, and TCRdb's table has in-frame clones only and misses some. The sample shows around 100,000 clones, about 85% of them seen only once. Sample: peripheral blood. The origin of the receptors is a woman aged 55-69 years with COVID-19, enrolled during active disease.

CDR3 loop: CASSVGQDTVGYTF. CDR3 sequence (DNA): TGTGCCAGCAGCGTGGGACAGGACACGGTCGGCTACACCTTC. This chain links TRBV9 with TRBJ1-2; TRBD1 agrees at 8 bases. The CDR3 totals 14 residues. V lost 2 bases, J lost 8 bases, and 8 bases stayed unmatched. Germline lookup yields CDR1 SGDLS and CDR2 YYNGEE.

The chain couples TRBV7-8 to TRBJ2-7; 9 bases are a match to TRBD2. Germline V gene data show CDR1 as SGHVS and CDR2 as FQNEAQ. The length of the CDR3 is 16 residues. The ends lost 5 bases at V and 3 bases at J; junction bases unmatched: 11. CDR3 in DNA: TGTGCCAGCAGCCTAATAACTAGCGGGTCGGTCTACGAGCAGTACTTC. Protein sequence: CASSLITSGSVYEQYF.

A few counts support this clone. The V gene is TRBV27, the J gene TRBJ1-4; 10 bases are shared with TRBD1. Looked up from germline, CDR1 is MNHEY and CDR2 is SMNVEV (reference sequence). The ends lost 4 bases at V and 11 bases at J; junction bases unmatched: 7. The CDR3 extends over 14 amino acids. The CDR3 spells CASSSRDRGFKLFF. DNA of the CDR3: TGTGCCAGCAGTTCCCGGGACAGGGGTTTCAAACTGTTTTTT.

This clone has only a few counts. The CDR3 spells CASSLRQGPYGYTF. The CDR3 DNA reads as TGTGCCAGCAGCTTGAGACAGGGCCCTTATGGCTACACCTTC. The V gene is TRBV7-9, the J gene TRBJ1-2; TRBD1 matches 7 bases. In germline, CDR1 is SEHNR, CDR2 FQNEAQ (reference sequence). The CDR3 runs 14 residues. The V gene end was trimmed by 3 bases and the J gene end by 5 bases; junction bases not matched to a gene: 6.

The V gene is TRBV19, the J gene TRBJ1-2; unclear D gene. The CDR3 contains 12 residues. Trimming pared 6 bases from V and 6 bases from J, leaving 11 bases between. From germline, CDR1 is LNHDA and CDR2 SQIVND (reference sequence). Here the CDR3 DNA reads TGTGCCAGTAGGCGAGGAAGGCATGGCTACACCTTC. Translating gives CASRRGRHGYTF.

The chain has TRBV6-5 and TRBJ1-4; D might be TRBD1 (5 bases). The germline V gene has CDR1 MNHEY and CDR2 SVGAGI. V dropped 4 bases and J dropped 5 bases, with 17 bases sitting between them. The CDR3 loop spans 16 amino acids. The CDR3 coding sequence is TGTGCCAGCAGTTCCTACCCCGACAGATTCAATGAAAAACTGTTTTTT. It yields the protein CASSSYPDRFNEKLFF.

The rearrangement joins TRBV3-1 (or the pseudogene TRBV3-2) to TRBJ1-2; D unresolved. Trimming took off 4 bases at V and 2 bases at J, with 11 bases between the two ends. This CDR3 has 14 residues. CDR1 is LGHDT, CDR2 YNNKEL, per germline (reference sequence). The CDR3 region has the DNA TGTGCCAGCAGCCTCCAAGAGGGCAACTATGGCTACACCTTC. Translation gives CASSLQEGNYGYTF.

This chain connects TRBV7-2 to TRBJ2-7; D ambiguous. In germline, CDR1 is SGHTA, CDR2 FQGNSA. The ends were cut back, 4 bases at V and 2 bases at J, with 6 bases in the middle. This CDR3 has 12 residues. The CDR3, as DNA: TGTGCCAGCAGCTCCCCTACCTACGAGCAGTACTTC. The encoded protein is CASSSPTYEQYF. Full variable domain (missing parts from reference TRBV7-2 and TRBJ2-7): GAGVSQSPSNKVTEKGKDVELRCDPISGHTALYWYRQSLGQGLEFLIYFQGNSAPDKSGLPSDRFSAERTGGSVSTLTIQRTQQEDSAVYLCASSSPTYEQYFGPGTRLTVT.

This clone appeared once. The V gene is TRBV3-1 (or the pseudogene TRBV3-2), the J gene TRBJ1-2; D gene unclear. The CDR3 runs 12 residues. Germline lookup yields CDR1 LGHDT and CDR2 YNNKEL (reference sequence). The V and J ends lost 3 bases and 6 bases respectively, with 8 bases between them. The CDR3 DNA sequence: TGTGCCAGCAGCCACGGAGCACATGGCTACACCTTC. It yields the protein CASSHGAHGYTF.

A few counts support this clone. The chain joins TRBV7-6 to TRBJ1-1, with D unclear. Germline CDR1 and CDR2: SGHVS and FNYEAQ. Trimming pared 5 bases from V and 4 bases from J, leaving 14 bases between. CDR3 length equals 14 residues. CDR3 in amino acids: CASSASGGPTEAFF. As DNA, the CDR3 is TGTGCCAGCAGCGCTAGTGGCGGCCCCACTGAAGCTTTCTTT.